These T cell receptor beta chains were read from a single sample in a study of blood T cells in healthy people across ages. TCRdb reprocessed the 5' RACE reads via MiXCR and lists one record per CDR3 protein. The top ten hold 23% of the sample, which has around 1,800,000 distinct CDR3 sequences, 35% to 50% seen once. Sequenced input: blood. Receptors were obtained from a human donor in good health. Each CDR3 is given with its conserved first and last residue. A D gene is named only where the DNA matches it firmly. The size field is filled for only some rows; it gives once, few, many or a size class.

V gene,J gene,D gene,clone size,CDR3 DNA,CDR3 protein
TRBV11-2,TRBJ1-2,NA,NA,TGTGCCAGCAGCTTAGAGACGGGGTGGGGTGGCTACACCTTC,CASSLETGWGGYTF
TRBV20-1,TRBJ2-5,NA,NA,TGCAGTGCGGAAGGAGAAATTTCGACCCAGTACTTC,CSAEGEISTQYF
TRBV5-1,TRBJ2-7,TRBD1,NA,TGCGCCAGCAGGTGGGGACAGGGTACCTACGAGCAGTACTTC,CASRWGQGTYEQYF
TRBV9,TRBJ2-7,NA,NA,TGTGCCAGCAGCGTAGTCTCAGGGGTCGGTGAGCAGTACTTC,CASSVVSGVGEQYF
TRBV28,TRBJ2-3,TRBD1,NA,TGTGCCAGCAGCTTCCCTAGGGGGCTGAGCACAGATACGCAGTATTTT,CASSFPRGLSTDTQYF
TRBV20-1,TRBJ2-7,NA,NA,TGCAGTGCTAAGGACGGAGTTTACGAGCAGTACTTC,CSAKDGVYEQYF
TRBV6-6,TRBJ2-2,NA,once,TGTGCCACCAGAGAGGGGCTCGCGAACACCGGGGAGCTGTTTTTT,CATREGLANTGELFF
TRBV12-3/TRBV12-4,TRBJ1-5,NA,NA,TGTGCCAGCAGTCCTACCGATTGGGGTAATGAGCCCCAGCATTTT,CASSPTDWGNEPQHF
TRBV5-5,TRBJ2-2,TRBD1,NA,TGTGCCAGCAGCCCAGGTCCAACAGGGGCCGGGGAGCTGTTTTTT,CASSPGPTGAGELFF
TRBV7-3,TRBJ2-1,TRBD2,NA,TGTGCCAACAGCTTACGGGGGGGGAACTACAATGAGCAGTTCTTC,CANSLRGGNYNEQFF
TRBV2,TRBJ1-6,TRBD1,NA,TGTGCCAGCAGTGAGCTAGGCAGGGGGCAGTCACCCCTCCACTTT,CASSELGRGQSPLHF
TRBV29-1,TRBJ2-4,NA,NA,TGCAGCGCCGGCGCAGGGGCGGGAAACATTCAGTACTTC,CSAGAGAGNIQYF
TRBV10-3,TRBJ2-3,NA,NA,TGTGCCATCAGTCTAGGCCACGGCACAGATACGCAGTATTTT,CAISLGHGTDTQYF
TRBV20-1,TRBJ1-5,NA,NA,TGTAGTGCTAGGCTTTCAGTCTATAGCAATCAGCCCCAGCATTTT,CSARLSVYSNQPQHF
TRBV29-1,TRBJ2-5,NA,NA,TGCAGCGTTTCTCCGCCGGGACATGTGGACCAAGAGACCCAGTACTTC,CSVSPPGHVDQETQYF
TRBV7-8,TRBJ2-1,NA,NA,TGTGCCAGCAGCTTAGAACTGTGGGGGAACAATGAGCAGTTCTTC,CASSLELWGNNEQFF
TRBV5-1,TRBJ2-1,NA,NA,TGCGCCAGCAGCTTGGGGGCAGGGCGAAACAATGAGCAGTTCTTC,CASSLGAGRNNEQFF
TRBV7-2,TRBJ2-7,TRBD2,few,TGTGCCAGCAGCTTACTTGGCGGGGGAAGTCTCTACGAGCAGTACTTC,CASSLLGGGSLYEQYF
TRBV28,TRBJ1-5,TRBD1,NA,TGTGCCAGCAGTTTAGTACTCCGACAGGGGGGACATCAGCCCCAGCATTTT,CASSLVLRQGGHQPQHF
TRBV4-1,TRBJ1-2,NA,NA,TGCGCCAGCAGCCAAGAGGGGGAGTCCTATGGCTACACCTTC,CASSQEGESYGYTF
TRBV7-3,TRBJ2-3,NA,few,TGTGCCAGCAGCCCAGCACATAGCACAGATACGCAGTATTTT,CASSPAHSTDTQYF
TRBV6-2/TRBV6-3,TRBJ1-3,NA,NA,TGTGCCAGCAAGAGTGGATACTCTGGAAACACCATATATTTT,CASKSGYSGNTIYF
TRBV4-2,TRBJ2-3,NA,NA,TGTGCCAGCAGCCATCCACCAGTACACCGGGACTCAAGTATCGAGAGCACAGATTCGCAGTATTTT,CASSHPPVHRDSSIESTDSQYF
TRBV5-1,TRBJ2-7,TRBD1,many,TGCGCCAGCAGCTGGGGACAGGGGTATGTAGAGGAGCAGTACTTC,CASSWGQGYVEEQYF
TRBV5-1,TRBJ2-5,NA,NA,TGCGCCAGCACCCCTATATCAGCGGGAGAGACCCAGTACTTC,CASTPISAGETQYF
TRBV7-3,TRBJ1-1,NA,NA,TGTGCCAGCAGCGCACCGGGGCAGGGTAAAACTGAAGCTTTCTTT,CASSAPGQGKTEAFF
TRBV5-1,TRBJ2-5,NA,NA,TGCGCCAGCAGCTTGAGTTCAGGCAACAGACAAGAGACCCAGTACTTC,CASSLSSGNRQETQYF
TRBV11-2,TRBJ2-7,TRBD2,NA,TGTGCCAGCAGCTCGCCCCAGACTAGCGGCCTCTCCTACGAGCAGTACTTC,CASSSPQTSGLSYEQYF
TRBV5-5,TRBJ1-2,NA,few,TGTGCCAGCAGCCGAGTGGGGGACTATGGCTACACCTTC,CASSRVGDYGYTF
TRBV6-4,TRBJ1-1,NA,NA,TGTGCCAGCAGGGGCTTAGCGGGAGCTTTCTTT,CASRGLAGAFF
TRBV11-1,TRBJ2-1,NA,few,TGTGCCAGCAGCTTACAAGCGAGGCCGGGGTATGCTGAGCAGTTCTTC,CASSLQARPGYAEQFF
TRBV4-2,TRBJ2-1,NA,NA,TGTGCCAGCAGCCAAGAGTCCCTTCTAAACACGATAAACAATGAGCAGTTCTTC,CASSQESLLNTINNEQFF
TRBV12-3/TRBV12-4,TRBJ2-7,TRBD2,NA,TGTGCCAGCAGAGGGACTATCAATAGCTACGAGCAGTACTTC,CASRGTINSYEQYF
TRBV27,TRBJ1-2,NA,NA,TGTGCCAGCAGTTTAATCAGCGATGCTAACTATGGCTACACCTTC,CASSLISDANYGYTF
TRBV6-2/TRBV6-3,TRBJ2-3,NA,NA,TGTGCCAGCAGTTACAGGCGGTTCACAGATACGCAGTATTTT,CASSYRRFTDTQYF
TRBV27,TRBJ1-5,NA,few,TGTGCCAGCAAGGGGCAAGGAAGGGGGAATCAGCCCCAGCATTTT,CASKGQGRGNQPQHF
TRBV13,TRBJ2-6,NA,NA,TGTGCCAGCACCACCCTAATTAGGCCTGGGGCCAACGTCCTGACTTTC,CASTTLIRPGANVLTF
TRBV2,TRBJ2-5,NA,few,TGTGCCAGCAGTGGCAGGTCTAGACAAGAGACCCAGTACTTC,CASSGRSRQETQYF
TRBV20-1,TRBJ2-1,NA,NA,TGCAGTGTACACGGGGGATCCTACAATGAGCAGTTCTTC,CSVHGGSYNEQFF
TRBV7-9,TRBJ2-7,NA,NA,TGTGCCAGCAGCTTACTGGACCCCTACGAGCGGTACTTC,CASSLLDPYERYF
TRBV18,TRBJ2-7,NA,few,TGTGCCAGCACCCCTGTCCCGGGATACGAGCAGTACTTC,CASTPVPGYEQYF
TRBV5-1,TRBJ2-2,NA,NA,TGCGCCAGCAGTCCGGACCTGGGCGGGGAGCTGTTTTTT,CASSPDLGGELFF
TRBV3-1,TRBJ2-5,TRBD2,once,TGTGCCAGCAGCCAATCTAGCGGGGGGGCTTGGGAGACCCAGTACTTC,CASSQSSGGAWETQYF
TRBV5-8,TRBJ2-7,NA,few,TGTGCCAGCAGCTCTATCAACGGCTACGAGCAGTACTTC,CASSSINGYEQYF
TRBV6-5,TRBJ1-2,TRBD1,few,TGTGCCGGCAGTCTGACAGGGGCTGGCTATGGCTACACCTTC,CAGSLTGAGYGYTF
TRBV4-3,TRBJ2-3,NA,NA,TGCGCCAGCAGCCAAGATCGGGGGAAGGGCACAGATACGCAGTATTTT,CASSQDRGKGTDTQYF
TRBV6-6,TRBJ2-7,NA,NA,TGTGCCAGCAGTTCTTTTCTATACTCCTACGAGCAGTACTTC,CASSSFLYSYEQYF
TRBV20-1,TRBJ2-5,NA,NA,TGCAGTGCTAGGCCCCTACTCTGGGCAGAGACCCAGTACTTC,CSARPLLWAETQYF
TRBV10-3,TRBJ1-5,NA,NA,TGTGCCATCAGTGAGACGGGGGGAGGCAATCAGCCCCAGCATTTT,CAISETGGGNQPQHF
TRBV6-2/TRBV6-3,TRBJ2-5,TRBD2,NA,TGTGCCAGCAGTTACGCCTCTACTAGCGGTCAAGAGACCCAGTACTTC,CASSYASTSGQETQYF
TRBV20-1,TRBJ2-3,NA,NA,TGCAGTGCTAGAGCCTTACAAAGCACAGATACGCAGTATTTT,CSARALQSTDTQYF
TRBV7-9,TRBJ1-1,NA,NA,TGTGCCAGCAGCTTAGAGTACGCGGTATCGGGGGGGGGTCCTGAAGCTTTCTTT,CASSLEYAVSGGGPEAFF
TRBV5-6,TRBJ2-1,TRBD2,few,TGTGCCAGCAGCTCAATTACTCTAGCGGGGGGACTCTCCTACAATGAGCAGTTCTTC,CASSSITLAGGLSYNEQFF
TRBV5-1,TRBJ2-1,NA,few,TGCGCCAGCAGCTGGGGAGAGGGGTACAATGAGCAGTTCTTC,CASSWGEGYNEQFF